A selection of T cell receptor beta chains follows, all from one sample in a study of PD-1 blockade in classical Hodgkin lymphoma. The data were produced by immunoSEQ multiplex PCR, yet TCRdb's version contains in-frame clones alone and is incomplete. The sample lists about 19,000 clones, around 84% seen once, with about 6.3% in the top ten. Sequencing used peripheral blood mononuclear cells (PBMCs), obtained at baseline. All receptors derive from a human donor with classical Hodgkin lymphoma. Both conserved end residues are part of each CDR3. D genes are given only for firm matches. Size values are once, few and many counts, or a class for expanded clones, and some rows have none.

D: .
V: TRBV5-5
size: .
J: TRBJ2-1
DNA: TGTGCCAGCAGCAATACCTACAGGGGAGGCAATGAGCAGTTCTTC
CDR3: CASSNTYRGGNEQFF

D: .
V: TRBV21-1
size: .
J: TRBJ2-2
DNA: TGTGCCAGCAGCAAAGACAGGGCAGGGGTAAGGCACCGGGGAGCTGTTTTT
CDR3: CASSKDRAGVRHRGAVF

D: .
V: TRBV29-1
size: .
J: TRBJ1-1
DNA: TGCAGCGTAGAATTTGGCGGCGGGAACACTGAAGCTTTCTTT
CDR3: CSVEFGGGNTEAFF

D: .
V: TRBV7-4
size: .
J: TRBJ1-1
DNA: TGTGCCAGCAGCTTAGGCTCGAACACTGAAGCTTTCTTT
CDR3: CASSLGSNTEAFF

D: TRBD2
V: TRBV7-9
size: .
J: TRBJ2-7
DNA: TGTGCCAGCAGCCAACCTCTAGCGGGGGGTTTCCACGAGCAGTACTTC
CDR3: CASSQPLAGGFHEQYF

D: TRBD2
V: TRBV7-2
size: .
J: TRBJ2-1
DNA: TGTGCCAGCAGCTTAACTAGCGGGACCGACAATGAGCAGTTCTTC
CDR3: CASSLTSGTDNEQFF

D: .
V: TRBV4-3
size: .
J: TRBJ2-2
DNA: TGCGCCAGCAGCCAAGAGGCCCCGAGGGACTTGAACACCGGGGAGCTGTTTTTT
CDR3: CASSQEAPRDLNTGELFF

D: .
V: TRBV7-9
size: few
J: TRBJ2-2
DNA: TGTGCCAGCAGCAAAGGGGTCCTGAACACCGGGGAGCTGTTTTTT
CDR3: CASSKGVLNTGELFF

D: .
V: TRBV28
size: .
J: TRBJ1-1
DNA: TGTGCCAGCAGTTTACCCCGCGGTGAGCCAATGAACACTGAAGCTTTCTTT
CDR3: CASSLPRGEPMNTEAFF

D: .
V: TRBV18
size: once
J: TRBJ2-7
DNA: TGTGCCAGCTCACCACCGGGGGCCCAGGGATACGAGCAGTACTTC
CDR3: CASSPPGAQGYEQYF

D: .
V: TRBV11-2
size: .
J: TRBJ1-2
DNA: TGTGCCAGCAGTTCCTCCCACGTTTATGGCTACACCTTC
CDR3: CASSSSHVYGYTF

D: .
V: TRBV28
size: .
J: TRBJ1-1
DNA: TGTGCCAGCAGTTTGTCCAGGAACACTGAAGCTTTCTTT
CDR3: CASSLSRNTEAFF

D: TRBD1
V: TRBV28
size: once
J: TRBJ2-7
DNA: TGTGCCAGCAGGATAGGGACAGGGAGATCCTACGAGCAGTACTTC
CDR3: CASRIGTGRSYEQYF

D: .
V: TRBV19
size: .
J: TRBJ2-6
DNA: TGTGCCAGTAGTCGGGCACAGACCACCTCTGGGGCCAACGTCCTGACTTTC
CDR3: CASSRAQTTSGANVLTF

D: .
V: TRBV28
size: .
J: TRBJ1-6
DNA: TGTGCCAGCAGGACCGGCAGCTCCTATAATTCACCCCTCCACTTT
CDR3: CASRTGSSYNSPLHF

D: .
V: TRBV4-3
size: .
J: TRBJ2-7
DNA: TGCGCCAGCAGCCAAGATCGTATGGAGCAGTACTTC
CDR3: CASSQDRMEQYF

D: .
V: TRBV28
size: once
J: TRBJ2-7
DNA: TGTGCCAGCAGTTCTAAGGACCGATTCTCCTACGAGCAGTACTTC
CDR3: CASSSKDRFSYEQYF

D: .
V: TRBV6-1
size: .
J: TRBJ2-3
DNA: TGTGCCAGCAGTCCACAGCCCAAAAGCACAGATACGCAGTATTTT
CDR3: CASSPQPKSTDTQYF

D: .
V: TRBV6-1
size: .
J: TRBJ1-1
DNA: TGTGCCAGCAGTGAGTGGGCTGAAGCTTTCTTT
CDR3: CASSEWAEAFF

D: TRBD1
V: TRBV4-3
size: .
J: TRBJ1-3
DNA: TGCGCCAGCAGCCACGACCCCGGGACAGTCGGGTCTGGAAACACCATATATTTT
CDR3: CASSHDPGTVGSGNTIYF

D: .
V: TRBV19
size: .
J: TRBJ1-1
DNA: TGTGCCAGTCGCCGGGACGGGAGGCAGGGCACTGAAGCTTTCTTT
CDR3: CASRRDGRQGTEAFF

D: .
V: TRBV9
size: .
J: TRBJ1-3
DNA: TGTGCCAGCAGCGTAAATCGGGATAGCTCTGGAAACACCATATATTTT
CDR3: CASSVNRDSSGNTIYF

D: .
V: TRBV28
size: .
J: TRBJ2-7
DNA: TGTGCCAGCAGTTTAAGGGGGTGGGACGGGCAGTACTTC
CDR3: CASSLRGWDGQYF

D: .
V: TRBV2
size: .
J: TRBJ1-4
DNA: TGTGCCAGCGGGGGCGGGTCAACTAATGAAAAACTGTTTTTT
CDR3: CASGGGSTNEKLFF

D: .
V: TRBV6-6
size: .
J: TRBJ2-1
DNA: TGTGCCAGCACCGAAAGGGGGACACAGACCTACAATGAGCAGTTCTTC
CDR3: CASTERGTQTYNEQFF

D: .
V: TRBV9
size: .
J: TRBJ2-1
DNA: TGTGCCAGCAGCGTAGCCGCCAGGAGCTCCTACAATGAGCAGTTCTTC
CDR3: CASSVAARSSYNEQFF

D: TRBD1
V: TRBV9
size: .
J: TRBJ2-3
DNA: TGTGCCAGCAGCGACTGGACAGGGCAAGATACGCAGTATTTT
CDR3: CASSDWTGQDTQYF

D: .
V: TRBV4-3
size: .
J: TRBJ2-7
DNA: TGCGCCAGCAGCCAAGACTGGGCCGTCGAGCAGCACTTC
CDR3: CASSQDWAVEQHF

D: .
V: TRBV30
size: .
J: TRBJ1-3
DNA: TGTGCCTGGAGTGTGGGTTCTGGAAACACCATATATTTT
CDR3: CAWSVGSGNTIYF

D: .
V: TRBV9
size: .
J: TRBJ2-5
DNA: TGTGCCAGCAGCGTTGGGCAGAAAGAGACCCAGTACTTC
CDR3: CASSVGQKETQYF

D: .
V: TRBV7-2
size: .
J: TRBJ2-3
DNA: TGTGCCAGCAGCTTAGTATACACAGATACGCAGTATTTT
CDR3: CASSLVYTDTQYF

D: TRBD1
V: TRBV7-9
size: few
J: TRBJ1-6
DNA: TGTGCCAGCAGCCCCATCTCTTTGTCACAGGGGGTTAATTCACCCCTCCACTTT
CDR3: CASSPISLSQGVNSPLHF

D: .
V: TRBV6-1
size: once
J: TRBJ1-2
DNA: TGTGCCAGCTTAAGGTACGGCTACACCTTC
CDR3: CASLRYGYTF

D: .
V: TRBV18
size: .
J: TRBJ1-2
DNA: TGTGCCAGCTCCCTCACTGGAGTTAACTATGGCTACACCTTC
CDR3: CASSLTGVNYGYTF

D: TRBD1
V: TRBV5-4
size: .
J: TRBJ2-2
DNA: TGTGCCAGCAGCCAGACAGGGCTCACCGGGGAGCTGTTTTTT
CDR3: CASSQTGLTGELFF

D: .
V: TRBV2
size: .
J: TRBJ1-5
DNA: TGTGCCAGCAGTAGCCAGCCCAATCAGCCCCAGCATTTT
CDR3: CASSSQPNQPQHF

D: .
V: TRBV5-1
size: .
J: TRBJ2-1
DNA: TGCGCCAGCAGCTTGGGGAAATACAATGAGCAGTTCTTC
CDR3: CASSLGKYNEQFF

D: .
V: TRBV9
size: .
J: TRBJ1-3
DNA: TGTGCCAGCAGCGTAGAGGGGGGAAACACCATATATTTT
CDR3: CASSVEGGNTIYF

D: TRBD1
V: TRBV6-6
size: .
J: TRBJ1-1
DNA: TGTGCCAGCAGCTTGGGCAGGGGGATGAACACTGAAGCTTTCTTT
CDR3: CASSLGRGMNTEAFF

D: .
V: TRBV4-3
size: .
J: TRBJ2-2
DNA: TGCGCCAGCAGCCAAGGAAGGGTCACCGGGGAGCTGTTTTTT
CDR3: CASSQGRVTGELFF

D: TRBD2
V: TRBV19
size: .
J: TRBJ2-3
DNA: TGTGCCAGTGCGACTAGCGGGGGGGCTACAGATACGCAGTATTTT
CDR3: CASATSGGATDTQYF

D: .
V: TRBV4-3
size: .
J: TRBJ1-2
DNA: TGCGCCAGCAGCCAAGATACGGTTCAGACAGGCAGCCTCTATGGCTACACCTTC
CDR3: CASSQDTVQTGSLYGYTF

D: .
V: TRBV4-3
size: .
J: TRBJ2-3
DNA: TGCGCCAGCAGCCAAGGAGGAGCGTCAATGAGGACAGATACGCAGTATTTT
CDR3: CASSQGGASMRTDTQYF

D: .
V: TRBV19
size: .
J: TRBJ1-3
DNA: TGTGCCAGTAGTATCCTGGGCCAGAGCTCTGGAAACACCATATATTTT
CDR3: CASSILGQSSGNTIYF

D: TRBD1
V: TRBV11-1
size: .
J: TRBJ1-6
DNA: TGTGCCAGCAGCCCAATGGACAGGACATTACCCCTCCACTTT
CDR3: CASSPMDRTLPLHF

D: .
V: TRBV15
size: .
J: TRBJ1-1
DNA: TGTGCCACCAGCGTCTTCCAGGGGTTTGGGGCTGAAGCTTTCTTT
CDR3: CATSVFQGFGAEAFF

D: .
V: TRBV13
size: .
J: TRBJ1-1
DNA: TGTGCCAGCAGCCAGTCTCTCACTGAAGCTTTCTTT
CDR3: CASSQSLTEAFF

D: TRBD1
V: TRBV7-3
size: .
J: TRBJ2-2
DNA: TGTGCCAGCAGCCCGAACAGGGGTACCGGGGAGCTGTTTTTT
CDR3: CASSPNRGTGELFF

D: TRBD1
V: TRBV10-3
size: .
J: TRBJ1-1
DNA: TGTGCCATCAGCCCGGACAGGGGAGGGACTGAAGCTTTCTTT
CDR3: CAISPDRGGTEAFF

D: .
V: TRBV20-1
size: .
J: TRBJ2-7
DNA: TGCAGTGCCCCCATGGGCTACGAGCAGTACTTC
CDR3: CSAPMGYEQYF